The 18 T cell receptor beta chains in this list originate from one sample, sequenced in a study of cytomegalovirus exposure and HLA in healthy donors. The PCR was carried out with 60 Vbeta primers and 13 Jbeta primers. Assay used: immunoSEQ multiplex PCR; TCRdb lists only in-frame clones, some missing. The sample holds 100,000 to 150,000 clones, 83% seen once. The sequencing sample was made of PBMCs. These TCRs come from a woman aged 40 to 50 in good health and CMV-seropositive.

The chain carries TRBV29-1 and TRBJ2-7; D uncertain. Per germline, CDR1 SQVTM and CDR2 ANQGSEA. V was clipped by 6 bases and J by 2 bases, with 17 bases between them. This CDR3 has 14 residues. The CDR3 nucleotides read TGCAGCGTATACGGTATAGGCGGAACCTACGAGCAGTACTTC. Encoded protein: CSVYGIGGTYEQYF.

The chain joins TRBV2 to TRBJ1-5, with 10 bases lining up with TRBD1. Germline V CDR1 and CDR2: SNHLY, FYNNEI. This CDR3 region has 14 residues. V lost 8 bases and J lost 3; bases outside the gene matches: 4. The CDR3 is CASGDRGVNQPQHF. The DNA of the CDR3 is TGTGCCAGCGGGGACAGGGGCGTCAATCAGCCCCAGCATTTT.

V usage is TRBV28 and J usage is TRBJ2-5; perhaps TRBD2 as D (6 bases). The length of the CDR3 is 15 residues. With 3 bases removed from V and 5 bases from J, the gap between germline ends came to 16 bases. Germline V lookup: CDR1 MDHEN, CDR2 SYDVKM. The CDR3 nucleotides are TGTGCCAGCAGTTTGTCCTACTGGGCGGGGGAGACCCAGTACTTC. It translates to CASSLSYWAGETQYF. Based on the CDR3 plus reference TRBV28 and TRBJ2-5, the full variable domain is DVKVTQSSRYLVKRTGEKVFLECVQDMDHENMFWYRQDPGLGLRLIYFSYDVKMKEKGDIPEGYSVSREKKERFSLILESASTNQTSMYLCASSLSYWAGETQYFGPGTRLLVL.

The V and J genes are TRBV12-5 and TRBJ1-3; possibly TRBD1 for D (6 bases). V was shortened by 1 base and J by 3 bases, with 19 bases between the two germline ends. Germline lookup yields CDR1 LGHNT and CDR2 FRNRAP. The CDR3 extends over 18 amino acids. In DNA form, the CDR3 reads TGTGCTAGTGGTTTGGCTTCCTCACTCCAGGGGTTTGGAAACACCATATATTTT. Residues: CASGLASSLQGFGNTIYF.

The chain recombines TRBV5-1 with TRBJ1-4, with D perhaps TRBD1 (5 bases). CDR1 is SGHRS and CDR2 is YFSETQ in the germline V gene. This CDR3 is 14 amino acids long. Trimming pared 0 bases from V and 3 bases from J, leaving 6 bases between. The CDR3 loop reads CASSLGQPNEKLFF. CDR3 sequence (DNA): TGCGCCAGCAGCTTGGGACAGCCTAATGAAAAACTGTTTTTT.

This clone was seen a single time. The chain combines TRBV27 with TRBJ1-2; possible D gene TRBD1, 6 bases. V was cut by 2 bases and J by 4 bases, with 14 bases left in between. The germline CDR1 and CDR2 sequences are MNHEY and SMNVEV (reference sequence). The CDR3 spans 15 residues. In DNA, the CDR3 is TGTGCCAGCAGTTTAGCCCCAGGGGCTGGCTATGGCTACACCTTC. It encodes CASSLAPGAGYGYTF.

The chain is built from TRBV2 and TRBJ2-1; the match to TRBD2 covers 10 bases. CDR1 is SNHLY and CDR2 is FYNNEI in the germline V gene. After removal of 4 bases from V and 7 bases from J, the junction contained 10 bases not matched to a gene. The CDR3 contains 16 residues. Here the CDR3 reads CASSALAGAQRNEQFF. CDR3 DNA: TGTGCCAGCAGTGCTCTAGCGGGAGCTCAAAGGAATGAGCAGTTCTTC.

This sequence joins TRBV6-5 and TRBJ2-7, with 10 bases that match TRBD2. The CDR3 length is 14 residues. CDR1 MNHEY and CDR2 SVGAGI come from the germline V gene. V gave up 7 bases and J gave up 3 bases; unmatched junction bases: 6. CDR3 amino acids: CASIQAGGGYEQYF. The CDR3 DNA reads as TGTGCCAGCATCCAAGCGGGAGGGGGCTACGAGCAGTACTTC.

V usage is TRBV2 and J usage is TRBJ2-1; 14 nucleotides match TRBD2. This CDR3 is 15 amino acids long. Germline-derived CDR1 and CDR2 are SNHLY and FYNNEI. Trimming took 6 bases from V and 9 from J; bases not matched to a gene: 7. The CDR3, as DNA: TGTGCCAGCAGCCTAGGACTAGCGGGAGGCGCTGAGCAGTTCTTC. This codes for CASSLGLAGGAEQFF.

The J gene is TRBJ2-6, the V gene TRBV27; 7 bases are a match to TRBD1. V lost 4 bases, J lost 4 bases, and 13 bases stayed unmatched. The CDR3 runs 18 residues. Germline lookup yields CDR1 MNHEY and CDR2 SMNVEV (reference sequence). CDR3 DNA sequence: TGTGCCAGCAGTTCCCTCCGGGACAGCCCGCTGGGGGCCAACGTCCTGACTTTC. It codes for CASSSLRDSPLGANVLTF.

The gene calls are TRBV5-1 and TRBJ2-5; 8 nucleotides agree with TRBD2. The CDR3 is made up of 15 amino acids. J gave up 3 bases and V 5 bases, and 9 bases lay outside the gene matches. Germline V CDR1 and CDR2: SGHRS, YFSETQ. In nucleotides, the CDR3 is TGCGCCAGCAGGGTTCGGGAGGGCACGGAAGAGACCCAGTACTTC. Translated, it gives CASRVREGTEETQYF.

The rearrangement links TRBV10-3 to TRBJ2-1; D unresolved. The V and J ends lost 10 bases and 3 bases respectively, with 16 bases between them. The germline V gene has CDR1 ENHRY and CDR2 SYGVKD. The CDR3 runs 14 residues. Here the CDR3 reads CATKELVIYNEQFF. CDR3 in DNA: TGTGCCACCAAAGAACTCGTTATCTACAATGAGCAGTTCTTC.

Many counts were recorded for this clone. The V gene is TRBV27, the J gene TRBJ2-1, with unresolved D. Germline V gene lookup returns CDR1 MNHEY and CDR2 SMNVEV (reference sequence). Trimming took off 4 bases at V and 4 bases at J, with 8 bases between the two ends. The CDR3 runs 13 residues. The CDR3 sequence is CASSWNYYNEQFF. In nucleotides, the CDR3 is TGTGCCAGCAGTTGGAACTATTACAATGAGCAGTTCTTC.

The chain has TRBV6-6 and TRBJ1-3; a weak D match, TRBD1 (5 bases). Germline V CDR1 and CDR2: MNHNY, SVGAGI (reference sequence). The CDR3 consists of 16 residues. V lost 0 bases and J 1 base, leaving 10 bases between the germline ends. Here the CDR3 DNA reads TGTGCCAGCAGTTACTCGAGCAGGGTGTCTGGAAACACCATATATTTT. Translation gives CASSYSSRVSGNTIYF.

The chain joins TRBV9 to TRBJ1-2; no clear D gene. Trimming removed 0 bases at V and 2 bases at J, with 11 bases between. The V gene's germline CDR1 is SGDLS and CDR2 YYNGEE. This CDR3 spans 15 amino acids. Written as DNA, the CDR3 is TGTGCCAGCAGCGTAGACCCACTCACCAACTATGGCTACACCTTC. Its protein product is CASSVDPLTNYGYTF.

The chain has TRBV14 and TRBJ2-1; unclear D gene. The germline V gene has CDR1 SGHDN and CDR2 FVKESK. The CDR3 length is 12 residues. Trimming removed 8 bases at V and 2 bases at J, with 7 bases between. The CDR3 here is CASSAAYNEQFF. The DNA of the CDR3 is TGTGCCAGCTCCGCGGCCTACAATGAGCAGTTCTTC.

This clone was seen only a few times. CDR3 amino acids: CASSETGTGYSGNTIYF. In DNA form, the CDR3 reads TGTGCCAGCAGCGAAACCGGGACAGGCTACTCTGGAAACACCATATATTTT. The genes are TRBV9 and TRBJ1-3; TRBD1 agrees at 8 bases. Germline-derived CDR1 and CDR2 are SGDLS and YYNGEE. This CDR3 is built from 17 residues. The V segment lost 3 bases and the J segment 0 bases; nucleotides outside the gene matches: 8. Complete variable domain (other parts from reference TRBV9 and TRBJ1-3): DSGVTQTPKHLITATGQRVTLRCSPRSGDLSVYWYQQSLDQGLQFLIQYYNGEERAKGNILERFSAQQFPDLHSELNLSSLELGDSALYFCASSETGTGYSGNTIYFGEGSWLTVV.

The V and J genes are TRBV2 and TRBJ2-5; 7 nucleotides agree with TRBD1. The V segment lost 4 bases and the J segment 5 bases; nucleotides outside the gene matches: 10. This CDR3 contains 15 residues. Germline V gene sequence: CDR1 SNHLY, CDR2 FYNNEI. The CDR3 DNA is TGTGCCAGCAGTGCCGCGACAGGGACCCGGGAGACCCAGTACTTC. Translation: CASSAATGTRETQYF.